A selection of T cell receptor beta chains follows, all from one sample in a study of blood T cell repertoires in COVID-19. Only in-frame clones appear in the TCRdb table, and some are missing; sequencing was by immunoSEQ multiplex PCR. Seen here are fewer than 200,000 clones, under 90% observed once, and the top ten hold more than 5.5%. The sequenced sample was peripheral blood. These receptors were obtained from a human donor in a cohort sampled during active COVID-19. CDR3s include the opening cysteine and the closing phenylalanine or tryptophan. The D gene is left open where the match is weak. The size of a clone is reported for some rows only, either as once, few or many, or as a class for expanded clones.

d_call,j_call,clone_size,v_call,cdr3_nt,cdr3_aa
TRBD2,TRBJ2-3,-,TRBV5-1,TGCGCCAGCAGCTTAACTAGCGGGGGGACCAGAAGCACAGATACGCAGTATTTT,CASSLTSGGTRSTDTQYF
-,TRBJ1-1,-,TRBV3-1/TRBV3-2,TGTGCCAGCAGCCCCCCCGGCACTGAAGCTTTCTTT,CASSPPGTEAFF
-,TRBJ2-3,-,TRBV21-1,TGTGCCAGCAGCAAAGTCGGGACTAGCGTAACAGATACGCAGTATTTT,CASSKVGTSVTDTQYF
-,TRBJ2-7,-,TRBV7-3,TGTGCCAGCAGCAAATCCGGGCCGGAGGAGGAGCAGTACTTC,CASSKSGPEEEQYF
TRBD1,TRBJ1-2,-,TRBV5-4,TGTGCCAGCAGCAGCTTGACAGGGGGCGTGAATGGCTACACCTTC,CASSSLTGGVNGYTF
-,TRBJ1-1,-,TRBV6-1,TGTGCCAGCAGTGAACAGGGATCCTTATCGTCTGAAGCTTTCTTT,CASSEQGSLSSEAFF
-,TRBJ2-1,-,TRBV19,TGTGCCAGTAGTATAGCGGCTAGCTCGGAGGAGCAGTTCTTC,CASSIAASSEEQFF
-,TRBJ1-1,-,TRBV7-2,TGTGCCAGCAGCTTAAGCAGGGGCGGTGAAGCTTTCTTT,CASSLSRGGEAFF
-,TRBJ2-1,-,TRBV6-6,TGTGCCAGCAGTCCCGGGACTTACAATGAGCAGTTCTTC,CASSPGTYNEQFF
TRBD1,TRBJ1-2,few,TRBV7-8,TGTGCCAGCAGCCAGACAGGGATCCCCGAAGGGTATGGCTACACCTTC,CASSQTGIPEGYGYTF
TRBD1,TRBJ2-1,-,TRBV7-9,TGTGCCAGCAGCGGGGGACAGGGGCAGGATGAGCAGTTCTTC,CASSGGQGQDEQFF
-,TRBJ1-4,few,TRBV6-5,TGTGCCAGCAGTTACCAGGGCACTAATGAAAAACTGTTTTTT,CASSYQGTNEKLFF
TRBD1,TRBJ1-5,-,TRBV27,TGTGCCAGCTTCCGGGACAGGGCCTATTATAGCAATCAGCCCCAGCATTTT,CASFRDRAYYSNQPQHF
TRBD2,TRBJ2-7,-,TRBV7-2,TGTGCCAGCAGCTTAGTCGGGGGAGGGTCCTACGAGCAGTACTTC,CASSLVGGGSYEQYF
-,TRBJ1-6,-,TRBV30,TGTGCCTGGAGTAACAGGGCGGTAATCACTAATTCACCCCTCCACTTT,CAWSNRAVITNSPLHF
TRBD1,TRBJ2-7,once,TRBV30,TGTGCCTGGAGTAGCGGACAGGCCTCCCCCGACGAGCAGTACTTC,CAWSSGQASPDEQYF
TRBD2,TRBJ2-1,-,TRBV19,TGTGCCAGTAGTAGGGCGGGGGGATCCAATGAGCAGTTCTTC,CASSRAGGSNEQFF
-,TRBJ2-5,once,TRBV5-1,TGCGCCAGCAGCTTGGAGGGGCGAGAGACCCAGTACTTC,CASSLEGRETQYF
TRBD1,TRBJ1-5,-,TRBV15,TGTGCCACCAGCAGTGCCGGGACAGGGGGCGGTCAGCCCCAGCATTTT,CATSSAGTGGGQPQHF
TRBD1,TRBJ1-2,-,TRBV6-4,TGTGCCAGCAGTGACTCCCCCGACAGGGGTAGCGGCTACACCTTC,CASSDSPDRGSGYTF
-,TRBJ1-2,-,TRBV2,TGTGCCAGTGGTCCGGAGTCAGCTAACTATGGCTACACCTTC,CASGPESANYGYTF
TRBD1,TRBJ1-6,-,TRBV5-1,TGCGCCAGCAGCTTCGGGACAGATAATTCACCCCTCCACTTT,CASSFGTDNSPLHF
TRBD2,TRBJ2-5,-,TRBV12-5,TGTGCTAGTGGCACCGGGACTAGCGAAGAGACCCAGTACTTC,CASGTGTSEETQYF
-,TRBJ1-4,once,TRBV9,TGTGCCAGCAGTCCGACAGGCGGTGATGAAAAACTGTTTTTT,CASSPTGGDEKLFF
TRBD1,TRBJ1-2,few,TRBV4-1,TGCGCCAGCAGCCAAGGGGGGGACAGTCACTATGGCTACACCTTC,CASSQGGDSHYGYTF
TRBD1,TRBJ1-5,-,TRBV11-3,TGTGCCAGGAGAGGGGAGATACGAGGGGGCAAGGAGTCGGGTAGTCAGCCCCAGCATTTT,CARRGEIRGGKESGSQPQHF
-,TRBJ1-1,-,TRBV12-3/TRBV12-4,TGTGCCAGCAGTTTCGAGGCGGAGACTGAAGCTTTCTTT,CASSFEAETEAFF
-,TRBJ1-3,-,TRBV30,TGTGCCTCCCTGGGGGGGTCTGGAAACACCATATATTTT,CASLGGSGNTIYF
-,TRBJ2-7,-,TRBV30,TGTGCCTGGAGTGTTCGCGGTGTCGACTACGAGCAGTACTTC,CAWSVRGVDYEQYF
TRBD1,TRBJ1-1,-,TRBV24-1,TGTGCCACCAGTGACCCCGGGACAGGGACTGGGGGAGTGAACACTGAAGCTTTCTTT,CATSDPGTGTGGVNTEAFF
-,TRBJ1-1,-,TRBV9,TGTGCCAGCACCCGAATTCAGGGCCCCACTGAAGCTTTCTTT,CASTRIQGPTEAFF